This is a list of T cell receptor beta chains from one sample in a study of beta chain features in type 1 diabetes. Libraries were prepared by immunoSEQ multiplex PCR; TCRdb keeps only in-frame clonotypes and omits some of them. Found here are tens of thousands of clones, roughly 31% of them singletons; the top ten hold about 0.48%. The sample comprised stem cell memory CD4+ T cells from blood. The receptors were sampled from a woman younger than 35 in good health. The CDR3 runs from the conserved cysteine through the conserved F or W.

j_call,v_call,cdr3_aa
TRBJ2-2,TRBV9,CASKEGRGPWELFF
TRBJ2-7,TRBV9,CASSPRQGQGDEQYF
TRBJ2-3,TRBV5-1,CASSLWTSGHTDTQYF
TRBJ1-6,TRBV28,CASSFRPPLHF
TRBJ2-7,TRBV4-3,CASSQGQERLYEQYF
TRBJ1-1,TRBV7-9,CASSVPGTLNTEAFF
TRBJ2-7,TRBV2,CASSDLSYEQYF
TRBJ1-1,TRBV5-1,CASNPGHMNTEAFF
TRBJ2-4,TRBV19,CASSSGTGTFGNIQYF
TRBJ2-3,TRBV7-9,CASSLNSGGQGTQYF
TRBJ2-5,TRBV7-9,CASSPLLAVETQYF
TRBJ2-7,TRBV7-2,CASSPKRAVSYEQYF
TRBJ1-5,TRBV7-9,CASSLAPGSNQPQHF
TRBJ2-3,TRBV18,CASSPPSGSTDTQYF
TRBJ1-1,TRBV7-2,CASSRRGGDTEAFF
TRBJ2-5,TRBV5-1,CASSLGFDDSRETQYF
TRBJ1-1,TRBV19,CASSIDRDREAFF
TRBJ2-6,TRBV28,CASSPGGNGANVLTF
TRBJ1-4,TRBV30,CAWSVFRGKLFF
TRBJ2-1,TRBV4-1,CASSQRLAGAPAVEQFF
TRBJ1-2,TRBV18,CASSPSGQNYGYTF
TRBJ2-3,TRBV2,CASSVSEGWGTDTQYF
TRBJ2-3,TRBV27,CASRPHDTLTDTQYF
TRBJ1-4,TRBV20-1,CSALANEKLFF
TRBJ2-5,TRBV12-2,CASRSHLIPGLQGRTQYF
TRBJ1-1,TRBV27,CASSLLGNTEAFF
TRBJ2-7,TRBV6-4,CASGGTSPHEQYF
TRBJ2-1,TRBV11-1,CASSLTSGVYNEQFF
TRBJ2-3,TRBV7-8,CASSRRTSGRDTQYF
TRBJ2-3,TRBV4-3,CASSQALTGESGDTQYF
TRBJ1-5,TRBV27,CASSFNRDSFKHF
TRBJ1-1,TRBV2,CASSAREGTSAFF
TRBJ2-5,TRBV5-6,CASSLMGLAGGLDQYF